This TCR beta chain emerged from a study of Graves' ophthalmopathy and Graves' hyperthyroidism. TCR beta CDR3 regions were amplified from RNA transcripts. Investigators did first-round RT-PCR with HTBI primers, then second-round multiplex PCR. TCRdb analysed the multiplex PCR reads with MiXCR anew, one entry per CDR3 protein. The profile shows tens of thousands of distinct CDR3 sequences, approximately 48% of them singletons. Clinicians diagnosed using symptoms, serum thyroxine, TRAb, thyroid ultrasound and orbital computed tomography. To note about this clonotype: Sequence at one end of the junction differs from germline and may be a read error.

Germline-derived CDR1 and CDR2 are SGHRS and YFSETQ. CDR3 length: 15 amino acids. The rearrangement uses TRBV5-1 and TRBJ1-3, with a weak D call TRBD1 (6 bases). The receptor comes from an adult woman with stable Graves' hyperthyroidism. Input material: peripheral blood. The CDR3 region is CASSAAGVSGNTIYF. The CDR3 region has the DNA TGCGCCAGCAGCGCGGCAGGGGTCTCTGGGAACACCATATATTTT.